The 3 T cell receptor beta chains reported below all come from one sample, sequenced in a study of T cell clonality in common variable immunodeficiency. Method: immunoSEQ multiplex PCR; TCRdb's copy keeps in-frame clones and lacks some. The sample counts about 39,000 clones, none seen once; the ten largest own around 2.6%. What was sequenced was peripheral blood mononuclear cells. The receptors stem from a person between 18 and 70 years old in good health.

This clone was seen a handful of times. The CDR3 is cut off 3 residues early in the read; its end comes from the germline J gene. V and J are TRBV2 and TRBJ1-1; the D gene is possibly TRBD1 (5 bases). The CDR3 spans 15 residues. The V gene's germline CDR1 is SNHLY and CDR2 FYNNEI. Trimming removed 7 bases from V and 1 base from J, with 16 bases in between. The part of the CDR3 DNA that was read is TGTGCCAGCATGAGGCTTTTGGGGGGGAACACTGAA. Translating gives CASMRLLGGNTE. The entire CDR3 reads CASMRLLGGNTEAFF.

Many counts were recorded for this clone. The CDR3 end is not reached by the read, which stops 3 residues before it; the germline J gene fills it in. The chain carries TRBV29-1 and TRBJ2-3; D not certain. CDR3 length: 12 amino acids. The germline V gene has CDR1 SQVTM and CDR2 ANQGSEA. Trimming shortened V by 2 bases and J by 4 bases, and 7 bases separated the two germline ends. The CDR3 DNA, read in part, is TGCAGCGTTGAACTGGCCCCAGATACG. Its protein product is CSVELAPDT. The complete CDR3 protein is CSVELAPDTQYF.

About this clone: The read stops 3 residues short of the end of the CDR3; the missing end is completed from the germline J gene. This chain joins TRBV5-1 and TRBJ2-7; 9 bases map to TRBD2. This CDR3 is 16 amino acids long. After removal of 0 bases from V and 3 bases from J, the junction contained 7 bases not matched to a gene. Germline lookup yields CDR1 SGHRS and CDR2 YFSETQ. The CDR3 loop is CASSLARREGNYEQYF. CDR3 bases read: TGCGCCAGCAGCTTGGCCAGGCGGGAGGGTAACTACGAG.